This T cell receptor (beta chain) was found in a study of early stage breast cancer tumors (dated by TCRdb to 2016 to 2017). Background on the whole study: Of the approximately 15 invasive breast tumors, about a dozen were found to be estrogen receptor-positive, progesterone receptor-positive and HER2-negative. Of the approximately twelve ER+/PR+/HER2- tumors, eight were classified as invasive ductal carcinomas and four as invasive lobular carcinomas. A read coverage of roughly 10-fold per sample was achieved on average. A total of 2 million to 3 million templates, representing approximately 1,100,000 unique clonotypes, were detected across all samples. The research as a whole found: Enriched TCRB sequences shared across patients were mostly commonly generated sequences, unlikely to play an important role in the tumor microenvironment. Because the cohort was small, analysis by tumor subtype was not possible. Greater similarity was observed between blood and normal breast repertoires than between blood and tumor repertoires, and tumor was distinguished from normal in about 90% of the 16 patients when each tissue was compared with blood. Compared with adjacent normal breast tissue, tumors had approximately 2.7-fold higher T cell density and higher clonality. Chain pairing and functional markers such as CD4, CD8 and FOXP3 were missed by bulk genomic DNA sequencing of unsorted cells.

Note on this clone: Its antigen is not yet known. Base quality data are lacking; no much larger clone is found one base away.

Every sample was amplified as two independent genomic DNA replicates, using roughly 0.5 ug for blood and approximately 1.4 ug for tumor or normal breast. TCRB sequencing of genomic DNA was carried out with the ImmunoSeq Intro kit according to the manufacturer's instructions. The multiplex PCR ran for 30 to 35 cycles using proprietary primers and spike-in control sequences for absolute quantification. An 87-bp fragment spanning the CDR3 and flanking V and J genes was sequenced with single-end 150-bp reads. Seven samples, with two replicates for each sample, were multiplexed per lane of an Illumina MiSeq using version 3.0 chemistry. The authors' analysis ran thus. Raw data were processed with the vendor's proprietary pipeline, and both replicates were merged into a single result per sample. Clonotypes were defined as productive rearrangements sharing the V-gene family, CDR3 amino acid sequence and J-gene segment. Clonality was calculated as 1 minus the normalized Shannon entropy (Pielou evenness) of TCRB abundances. To estimate T cell density, the total number of templates was divided by the number of input cells, which was inferred from the amount of DNA input. Recon, run with its default parameters, was used to estimate overall repertoire diversity and clonality. Clonotypes with over 0.1% abundance in tumor and at least 32-fold higher abundance in tumor than in normal breast were defined as tumor-enriched. TCRdb provides this immuneACCESS table in a form limited to in-frame rearrangements. Some clones are lacking; in checked studies, under half of them reflect an unresolved V gene, and why the rest are absent is not known. Clone size and V and J calls were adopted from that table, with D and trimming inferred from the DNA. In this sample the table shows about 50,000 clones, 70% to 80% of which occur a single time. The top ten hold 3% to 3.5% of the sample.

The study profiled bulk TCR beta-chain repertoires in matched peripheral blood, tumor and adjacent normal breast tissue taken from approximately 16 patients with early-stage breast cancer. Before surgery, whole blood (about 4.5-10 mL) was collected into EDTA tubes and processed within 2 hours. Peripheral blood mononuclear cells were isolated by Ficoll-Paque centrifugation in SepMate-50 tubes. PBMCs were cryopreserved in aliquots of 2 to 4 million cells in roughly 90% FBS with around 10% DMSO and kept in liquid nitrogen. The Qiagen AllPrep DNA/RNA Mini kit was used for genomic DNA extraction. The CDR3 measures 14 amino acids from cysteine to phenylalanine. Only the CDR3 region is kept as DNA, spanning 42 bases read in frame from base 1. Cut back by 4 bases and 3 bases, the V and J ends lie 10 bases apart. According to the germline V gene, CDR1 reads MNHEY and CDR2 reads SVGAGI.

The rearranged chain carries TRBV6-5 and TRBJ1-3, with the D gene not confidently named. This receptor was taken from a person in their thirties with breast cancer. The sequenced sample was blood. This receptor carries the CDR3 CASSSPTIGNTIYF. The DNA sequence follows: TGTGCCAGCAGTTCCCCGACCATTGGAAACACCATATATTTT.